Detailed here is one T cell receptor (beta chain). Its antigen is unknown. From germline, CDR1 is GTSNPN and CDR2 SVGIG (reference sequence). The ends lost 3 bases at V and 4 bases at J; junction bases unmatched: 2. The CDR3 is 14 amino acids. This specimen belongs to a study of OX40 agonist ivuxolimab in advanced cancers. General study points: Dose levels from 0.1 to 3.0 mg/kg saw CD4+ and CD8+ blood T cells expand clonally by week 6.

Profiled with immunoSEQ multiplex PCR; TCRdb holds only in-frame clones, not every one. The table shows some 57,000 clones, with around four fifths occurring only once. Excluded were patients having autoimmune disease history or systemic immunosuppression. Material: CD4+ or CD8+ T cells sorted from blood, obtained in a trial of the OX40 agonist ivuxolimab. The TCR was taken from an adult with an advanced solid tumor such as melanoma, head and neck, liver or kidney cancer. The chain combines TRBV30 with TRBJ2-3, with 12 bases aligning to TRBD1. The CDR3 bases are TGTGCCTGGAGGGGACAGGGGGCATCAGATACGCAGTATTTT. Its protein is CAWRGQGASDTQYF.